This passage covers 21 T cell receptor beta chains from one sample sequenced in a study of response to subunit inactivated influenza vaccine. TCRdb analysed the RT-PCR reads with MiXCR anew, one entry per CDR3 protein. The table records a few hundred thousand distinct CDR3 sequences, around a fifth of them present only once. The sequencing used PBMCs from blood, collected less than 22 months after vaccination. The receptors derive from a man aged 50 to 69 who received an inactivated influenza vaccine.

V is TRBV5-1 and J is TRBJ2-2; unclear D gene. There are 15 residues in the CDR3. The V and J ends lost 0 bases and 0 bases respectively, with 6 bases between them. The germline V gene encodes CDR1 SGHRS and CDR2 YFSETQ. This CDR3 is CASSLVGPNTGELFF. CDR3 DNA sequence: TGCGCCAGCAGCTTGGTTGGCCCGAACACCGGGGAGCTGTTTTTT.

This clonotype has more than one count but fewer than ten. This chain uses TRBV12-3 or TRBV12-4 with TRBJ2-1; D is unresolved. V lost 3 bases and J 1 base, leaving 7 bases between the germline ends. The CDR3 is 14 amino acids. CDR3 bases: TGTGCCAGCAGTTTCCAGAGGTCCTACAATGAGCAGTTCTTC. This translates into CASSFQRSYNEQFF.

This clonotype was counted between two and nine times. The V call is TRBV24-1, the J call TRBJ2-1; D may match TRBD1 or TRBD2 (5 bases each). The germline CDR1 and CDR2 sequences are KGHDR and SFDVKD. Trimming shortened V by 3 bases and J by 12 bases, and 14 bases separated the two germline ends. The length of the CDR3 is 13 residues. The CDR3 region is CATSDPGTWVQFF. The CDR3 DNA reads TGTGCCACCAGTGATCCAGGGACCTGGGTGCAGTTCTTC.

This clonotype has a handful of counts. The chain joins TRBV6-2 or TRBV6-3 to TRBJ1-5; tentatively, D is TRBD1 (5 bases). Germline values: CDR1 MNHEY, CDR2 SVGEGT. The ends were cut back, 0 bases at V and 11 bases at J, with 14 bases in the middle. The CDR3 has 14 amino acids. The CDR3 reads CASSYSKEWGTQHF. The DNA of the CDR3 is TGTGCCAGCAGTTACTCGAAAGAGTGGGGGACCCAGCATTTT.

The chain has TRBV6-1 and TRBJ2-4, with TRBD1 matching over 9 bases. CDR1 and CDR2 from the germline V gene are MNHNS and SASEGT. The length of the CDR3 is 13 residues. V was clipped by 6 bases and J by 6 bases; unmatched bases: 3. The CDR3 protein is CASRGTGINIQYF. In nucleotides, the CDR3 is TGTGCCAGCAGGGGGACAGGGATAAACATTCAGTACTTC.

CDR3 amino acids: CASRFIGQGDEAFF. CDR3 in DNA: TGTGCCAGCAGATTCATCGGACAGGGGGATGAAGCTTTCTTT. The chain is built from TRBV12-3 or TRBV12-4 and TRBJ1-1; 10 positions agree with TRBD1. The CDR3 length is 14 residues. The V segment lost 6 bases and the J segment 7 bases; nucleotides outside the gene matches: 8.

This clonotype was detected only a few times. The V and J genes are TRBV19 and TRBJ1-6, with a possible D match to TRBD1 (5 bases). The germline V and J ends were trimmed by 4 bases and 10 bases, with 17 bases remaining between them. The CDR3 covers 15 residues. CDR1 and CDR2 (germline): LNHDA, SQIVND (reference sequence). The CDR3 sequence is CASSTVSGRDSPLHF. In DNA form, the CDR3 reads TGTGCCAGTAGTACCGTTTCAGGGCGTGACTCACCCCTCCACTTT.

This chain joins TRBV12-3 or TRBV12-4 and TRBJ1-1, with D possibly TRBD1 on 6 matching bases. With 2 bases removed from V and 4 bases from J, the gap between germline ends came to 8 bases. The CDR3 is 13 amino acids. The CDR3 reads CASSLTGPTEAFF. The CDR3 region has the DNA TGTGCCAGCAGTTTAACAGGGCCCACTGAAGCTTTCTTT.

The sample holds a few counts of this clonotype. A junction end diverges from the germline sequence, so it may reflect a read error. CDR3 in DNA: TGTGCCAGCAGTTATGAACAGGGCCGGCCGACTGAAGCCTTCTTT. Amino acids: CASSYEQGRPTEAFF. J is TRBJ1-1 and V is TRBV6-2 or TRBV6-3, with D maybe TRBD1 (6 bases). The CDR3 has 15 residues. CDR1 is MNHEY, CDR2 SVGEGT, per germline.

V usage is TRBV20-1 and J usage is TRBJ1-1; D gene unclear. Germline V gene sequence: CDR1 DFQATT, CDR2 SNEGSKA (reference sequence). V dropped 0 bases and J dropped 5 bases, with 10 bases sitting between them. CDR3 length equals 13 residues. The CDR3: CSARERGETEAFF. The CDR3 bases are TGCAGTGCTAGAGAGCGTGGGGAGACTGAAGCTTTCTTT.

This clonotype was seen repeatedly, ten times or more. The chain is built from TRBV29-1 and TRBJ1-4; 8 bases are shared with TRBD1. The V gene end was trimmed by 7 bases and the J gene end by 8 bases; junction bases not matched to a gene: 12. This CDR3 has 14 residues. CDR1 and CDR2 (germline): SQVTM, ANQGSEA. This chain's CDR3 is CSALPDREPEKLFF. In DNA form, the CDR3 reads TGCAGCGCCCTCCCGGACAGGGAGCCCGAAAAACTGTTTTTT.

This clonotype has only a few counts. The rearrangement joins TRBV5-1 to TRBJ1-3, with a tentative D call TRBD1 (6 bases). Germline CDR1 and CDR2: SGHRS and YFSETQ. This CDR3 is 16 amino acids long. The germline V and J ends were trimmed by 3 bases and 1 base, with 14 bases remaining between them. CDR3 sequence (DNA): TGCGCCAGCAGCTCCGGGGGGGCTTCATCTGGAAACACCATATATTTT. Its protein product is CASSSGGASSGNTIYF.

This clonotype was observed a single time. CDR3 residues: CASRDGLAGVSDTQYF. CDR3 nucleotide sequence: TGTGCCAGCAGGGACGGGCTAGCGGGAGTATCCGATACGCAGTATTTT. V usage is TRBV28 and J usage is TRBJ2-3; 10 nucleotides match TRBD2. J gave up 6 bases and V 6 bases, and 12 bases lay outside the gene matches. This CDR3 has 16 residues. CDR1 and CDR2 from the germline V gene are MDHEN and SYDVKM.

This clonotype was found once. The chain carries TRBV18 and TRBJ2-3; 7 bases line up with TRBD1. Germline V lookup: CDR1 KGHSH, CDR2 LQKENI. The CDR3 totals 13 residues. V was pared by 5 bases and J by 2 bases, with 1 base of the junction left unmatched. This CDR3 reads CASSGTATDTQYF. The CDR3 nucleotides read TGTGCCAGCTCAGGGACAGCCACAGATACGCAGTATTTT. The variable domain in full, with the rest retrieved from reference TRBV18 and TRBJ2-3, is NAGVMQNPRHLVRRRGQEARLRCSPMKGHSHVYWYRQLPEEGLKFMVYLQKENIIDESGMPKERFSAEFPKEGPSILRIQQVVRGDSAAYFCASSGTATDTQYFGPGTRLTVL.

This clonotype was observed a handful of times. This rearrangement joins TRBV20-1 to TRBJ1-5; TRBD1 is a possible D gene (5 bases). Trimming took off 2 bases at V and 5 bases at J, with 7 bases between the two ends. Germline V gene sequence: CDR1 DFQATT, CDR2 SNEGSKA (reference sequence). The CDR3 covers 12 residues. The CDR3 loop reads CSARQGYQPQHF. For the CDR3, the DNA is TGCAGTGCTAGACAGGGTTATCAGCCCCAGCATTTT.

The chain has TRBV3-1 and TRBJ1-1; D ambiguous. This CDR3 is 14 amino acids long. The germline CDR1 and CDR2 sequences are LGHDT and YNNKEL (reference sequence). Trimming pared 1 base from V and 4 bases from J, leaving 10 bases between. The CDR3 region has the DNA TGTGCCAGCAGCCAAGGACTAGGGTTCACTGAAGCTTTCTTT. Amino acid sequence: CASSQGLGFTEAFF.

The table lists this clonotype with a few counts. The gene calls are TRBV6-1 and TRBJ1-5, with a possible D match to TRBD1 (6 bases). Per the germline V gene, CDR1 is MNHNS and CDR2 is SASEGT. The CDR3 totals 17 residues. V was clipped by 7 bases and J by 1 base, with 20 bases between them. DNA for the CDR3: TGTGCCAGCACTGGGGGCAGGGGCGGGAGAAGCAATCAGCCCCAGCATTTT. Its protein product is CASTGGRGGRSNQPQHF.

This clonotype was found a few times. The V and J genes are TRBV7-9 and TRBJ2-5, with D uncertain. Germline values: CDR1 SEHNR, CDR2 FQNEAQ (reference sequence). CDR3 size: 15 residues. V was cut by 1 base and J by 4 bases, with 13 bases left in between. The CDR3 bases are TGTGCCAGCAGCTTAGAGGCTAGTCCGGCAGAGACCCAGTACTTC. The encoded protein is CASSLEASPAETQYF. The variable domain in full, completed from reference TRBV7-9 and TRBJ2-5, reads DTGVSQNPRHKITKRGQNVTFRCDPISEHNRLYWYRQTLGQGPEFLTYFQNEAQLEKSRLLSDRFSAERPKGSFSTLEIQRTEQGDSAMYLCASSLEASPAETQYFGPGTRLLVL.

This clonotype was picked up a small number of times. This sequence joins TRBV7-2 and TRBJ1-2, with TRBD1 identical over 7 bases. V was clipped by 1 base and J by 3 bases; unmatched bases: 8. CDR1 is SGHTA and CDR2 is FQGNSA in the germline V gene. The CDR3 runs to 16 residues. The CDR3 protein is CASSLVDRVGDYGYTF. In DNA, the CDR3 is TGTGCCAGCAGCTTAGTTGACAGGGTGGGGGACTATGGCTACACCTTC.

A few counts support this clonotype. The V gene is TRBV7-2, the J gene TRBJ2-5; D is perhaps TRBD2 (5 bases). The V end was cut by 5 bases, the J end by 8 bases, with 21 bases between. The CDR3 totals 15 residues. CDR1 and CDR2 (germline): SGHTA, FQGNSA. The CDR3 protein is CASSPVPGTPTTQYF. As DNA, the CDR3 is TGTGCCAGCAGCCCCGTCCCGGGAACGCCGACTACCCAGTACTTC.

This clonotype has at least ten counts. The V gene is TRBV12-3 or TRBV12-4, the J gene TRBJ1-2; TRBD1 aligns across 7 bases. The CDR3 is 14 residues long. V was pared by 1 base and J by 2 bases, with 1 base of the junction left unmatched. In nucleotides, the CDR3 is TGTGCCAGCAGTTTAGACAGGGGAAACTATGGCTACACCTTC. This gives the protein CASSLDRGNYGYTF.